This TCR beta chain was retrieved from a study of blood T cell repertoires in COVID-19. Authors' methods: The assay estimated nucleated cells by amplifying reference gene primers. Assay used: immunoSEQ multiplex PCR; TCRdb lists only in-frame clones, some missing. That table gives V, J and clone size, and the DNA gave D and trimming. The sample holds roughly 220,000 clones, approximately 82% seen once. Recruitment covered fewer than 25 US areas and drew participants whose ages spanned roughly 18 to 90 years. Cohort placement rested on clinical history that participants reported themselves. Before being deemed recovered, Cohort 3 donors had two negative PCRs, clearance, or symptom resolution. The receptor was isolated from a man in his forties who had recovered from COVID-19. Sequenced material: PBMCs or T cells enriched from blood (not recorded which).

In DNA, the CDR3 is TGTGCCAGCAGCTTAGCAACAGTGACCTATGGCTACACCTTC. This translates into CASSLATVTYGYTF. The J gene is TRBJ1-2, the V gene TRBV7-2; D is ambiguous. Germline V lookup: CDR1 SGHTA, CDR2 FQGNSA. CDR3 length: 14 amino acids. The V end lost 0 bases, the J end lost 4 bases, and 9 bases lay between the germline ends.